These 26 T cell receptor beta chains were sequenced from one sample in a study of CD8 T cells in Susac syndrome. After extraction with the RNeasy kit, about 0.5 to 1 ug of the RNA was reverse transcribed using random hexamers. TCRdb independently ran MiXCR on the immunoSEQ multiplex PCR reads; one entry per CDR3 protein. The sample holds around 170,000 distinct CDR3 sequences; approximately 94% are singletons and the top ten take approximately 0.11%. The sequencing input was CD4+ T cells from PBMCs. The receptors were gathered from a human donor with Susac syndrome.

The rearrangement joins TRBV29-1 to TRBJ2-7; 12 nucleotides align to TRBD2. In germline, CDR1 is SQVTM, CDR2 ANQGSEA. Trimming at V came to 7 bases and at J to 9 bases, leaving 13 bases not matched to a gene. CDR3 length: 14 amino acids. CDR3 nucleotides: TGCAGCGCCAAGACTAGCGGGGGTGCCCCTTGGCAGTACTTC. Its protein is CSAKTSGGAPWQYF.

The CDR3 DNA is TGTGCCAGCAGCGTCGGGACATCTAACTATGGCTACACCTTC. Protein product: CASSVGTSNYGYTF. The chain couples TRBV9 to TRBJ1-2, with D possibly being TRBD1 (6 bases). Germline V gives CDR1 SGDLS, CDR2 YYNGEE. This CDR3 has 14 residues. Trimming took off 2 bases at V and 0 bases at J, with 8 bases between the two ends. Full variable domain (rest looked up from reference TRBV9 and TRBJ1-2): DSGVTQTPKHLITATGQRVTLRCSPRSGDLSVYWYQQSLDQGLQFLIQYYNGEERAKGNILERFSAQQFPDLHSELNLSSLELGDSALYFCASSVGTSNYGYTFGSGTRLTVV.

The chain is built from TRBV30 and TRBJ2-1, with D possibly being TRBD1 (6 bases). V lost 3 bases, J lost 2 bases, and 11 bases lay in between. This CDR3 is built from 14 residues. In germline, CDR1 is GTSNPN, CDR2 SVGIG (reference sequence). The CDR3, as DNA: TGTGCCTGGAGCTCAGGGGTAACCTACAATGAGCAGTTCTTC. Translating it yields CAWSSGVTYNEQFF.

CDR3 DNA: TGTGCCATCAGGCAGGGAGGAGGATTCTCCTACGAGCAGTACTTC. Translation: CAIRQGGGFSYEQYF. The genes are TRBV10-3 and TRBJ2-7; possible D gene TRBD2, 6 bases. V was pared by 6 bases and J by 0 bases, with 15 bases between. Germline CDR1 is ENHRY and CDR2 is SYGVKD. CDR3 length: 15 residues.

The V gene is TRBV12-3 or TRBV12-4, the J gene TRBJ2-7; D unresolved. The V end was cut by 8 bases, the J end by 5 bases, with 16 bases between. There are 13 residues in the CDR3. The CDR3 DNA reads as TGTGCCAGCGGAGTGGGGTTCTACAACGAGCAGTACTTC. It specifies CASGVGFYNEQYF.

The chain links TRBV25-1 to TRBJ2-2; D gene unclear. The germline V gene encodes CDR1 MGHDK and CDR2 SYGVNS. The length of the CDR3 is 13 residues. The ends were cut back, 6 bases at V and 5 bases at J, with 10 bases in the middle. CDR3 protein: CASRETETGELFF. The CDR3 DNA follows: TGTGCCAGCAGGGAGACCGAGACCGGGGAGCTGTTTTTT.

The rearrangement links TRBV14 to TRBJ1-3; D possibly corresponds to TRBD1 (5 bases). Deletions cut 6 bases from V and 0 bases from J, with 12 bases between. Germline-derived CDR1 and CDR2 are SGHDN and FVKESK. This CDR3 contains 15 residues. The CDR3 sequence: CASRRGHPSGNTIYF. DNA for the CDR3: TGTGCCAGCAGAAGGGGTCATCCCTCTGGAAACACCATATATTTT.

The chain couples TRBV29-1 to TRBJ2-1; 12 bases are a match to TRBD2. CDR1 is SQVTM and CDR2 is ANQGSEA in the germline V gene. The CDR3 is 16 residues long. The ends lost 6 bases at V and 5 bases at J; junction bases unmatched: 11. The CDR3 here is CSVAPRLAGAHNEQFF. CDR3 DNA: TGCAGCGTAGCCCCAAGACTAGCGGGAGCCCACAATGAGCAGTTCTTC.

The CDR3 loop reads CASSWDKTEAFF. DNA of the CDR3: TGTGCCAGCAGCTGGGACAAAACTGAAGCTTTCTTT. The genes are TRBV5-4 and TRBJ1-1; possibly TRBD1 for D (6 bases). The germline gives CDR1 SGHNT, CDR2 YYREEE (reference sequence). This CDR3 contains 12 residues. With 3 bases removed from V and 5 bases from J, the gap between germline ends came to 8 bases.

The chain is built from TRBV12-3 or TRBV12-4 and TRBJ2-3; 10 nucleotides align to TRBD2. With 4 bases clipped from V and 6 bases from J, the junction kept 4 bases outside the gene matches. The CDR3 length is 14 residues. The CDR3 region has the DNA TGTGCCAGCAGTTCCGCGGGACTAGCGGATACGCAGTATTTT. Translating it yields CASSSAGLADTQYF.

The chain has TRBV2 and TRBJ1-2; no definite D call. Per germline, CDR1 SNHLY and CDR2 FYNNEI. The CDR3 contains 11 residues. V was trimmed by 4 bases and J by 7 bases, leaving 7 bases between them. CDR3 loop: CASSGMGGYTF. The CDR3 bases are TGTGCCAGCAGTGGAATGGGTGGCTACACCTTC.

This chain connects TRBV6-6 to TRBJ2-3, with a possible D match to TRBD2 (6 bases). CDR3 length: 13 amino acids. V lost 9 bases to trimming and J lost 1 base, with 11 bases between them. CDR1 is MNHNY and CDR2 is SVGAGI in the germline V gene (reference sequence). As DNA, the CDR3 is TGTGCCAGTAGCGGCCTTGGCACAGATACGCAGTATTTT. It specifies CASSGLGTDTQYF.

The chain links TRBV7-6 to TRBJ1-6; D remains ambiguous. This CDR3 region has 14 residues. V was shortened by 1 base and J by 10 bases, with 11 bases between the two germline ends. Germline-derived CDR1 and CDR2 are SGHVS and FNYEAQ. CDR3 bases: TGTGCCAGCAGCTTAGAAGCCCACGAGTCACCCCTCCACTTT. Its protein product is CASSLEAHESPLHF.

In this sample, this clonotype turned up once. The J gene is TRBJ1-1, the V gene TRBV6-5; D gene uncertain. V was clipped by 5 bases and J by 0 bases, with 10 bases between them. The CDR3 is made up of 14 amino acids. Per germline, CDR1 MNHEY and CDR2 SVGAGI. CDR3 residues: CASSTFSLNTEAFF. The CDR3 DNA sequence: TGTGCCAGCAGTACTTTTAGTTTGAACACTGAAGCTTTCTTT.

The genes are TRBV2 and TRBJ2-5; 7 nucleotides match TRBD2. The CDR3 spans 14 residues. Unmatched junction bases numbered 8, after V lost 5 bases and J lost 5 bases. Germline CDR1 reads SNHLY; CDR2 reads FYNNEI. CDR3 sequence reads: CASSYVGGGETQYF. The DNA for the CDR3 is TGTGCCAGCAGTTACGTCGGGGGAGGGGAGACCCAGTACTTC.

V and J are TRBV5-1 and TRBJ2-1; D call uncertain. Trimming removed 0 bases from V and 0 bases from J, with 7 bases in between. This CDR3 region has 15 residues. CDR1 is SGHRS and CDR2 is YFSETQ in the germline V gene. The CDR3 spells CASSLGGFSYNEQFF. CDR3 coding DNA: TGCGCCAGCAGCTTGGGGGGTTTCTCCTACAATGAGCAGTTCTTC.

The CDR3 loop is CASSFRISGGRDIQYF. The CDR3 DNA is TGTGCCAGCAGCTTTCGGATTAGCGGGGGGAGGGACATTCAGTACTTC. The gene calls are TRBV5-6 and TRBJ2-4, with TRBD2 identical over 10 bases. The CDR3 has 16 residues. The V gene end was trimmed by 2 bases and the J gene end by 8 bases; junction bases not matched to a gene: 10. Germline V gene data show CDR1 as SGHDT and CDR2 as YYEEEE.

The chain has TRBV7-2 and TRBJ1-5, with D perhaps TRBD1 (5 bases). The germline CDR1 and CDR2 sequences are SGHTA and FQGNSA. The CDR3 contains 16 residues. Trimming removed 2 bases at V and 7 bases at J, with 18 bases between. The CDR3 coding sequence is TGTGCCAGCAGCTTACAGGGTCGGGGGACGGGACAGCCCCAGCATTTT. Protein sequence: CASSLQGRGTGQPQHF.

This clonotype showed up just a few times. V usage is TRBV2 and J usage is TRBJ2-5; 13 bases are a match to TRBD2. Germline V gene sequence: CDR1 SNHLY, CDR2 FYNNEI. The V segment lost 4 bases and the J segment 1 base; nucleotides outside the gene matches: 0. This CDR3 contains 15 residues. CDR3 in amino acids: CASSGTSGGQETQYF. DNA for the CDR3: TGTGCCAGCAGTGGGACTAGCGGGGGCCAAGAGACCCAGTACTTC.

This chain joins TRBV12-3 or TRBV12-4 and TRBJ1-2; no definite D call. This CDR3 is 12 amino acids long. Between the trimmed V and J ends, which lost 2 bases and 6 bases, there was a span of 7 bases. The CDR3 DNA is TGTGCCAGCAGTTTAATCCCGGATGGCTACACCTTC. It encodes CASSLIPDGYTF.

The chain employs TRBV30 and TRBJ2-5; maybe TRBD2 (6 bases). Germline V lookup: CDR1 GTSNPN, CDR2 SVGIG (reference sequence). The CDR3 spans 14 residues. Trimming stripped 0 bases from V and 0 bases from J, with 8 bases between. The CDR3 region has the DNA TGTGCCTGGAGTGTGGGGGGAAACCAAGAGACCCAGTACTTC. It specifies CAWSVGGNQETQYF.

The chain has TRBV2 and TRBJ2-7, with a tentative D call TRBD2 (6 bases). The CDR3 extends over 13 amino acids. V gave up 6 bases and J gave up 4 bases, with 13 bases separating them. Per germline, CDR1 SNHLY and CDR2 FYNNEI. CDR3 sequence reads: CASRGGGNYEQYF. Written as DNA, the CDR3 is TGTGCCAGCAGGGGGGGAGGCAATTACGAGCAGTACTTC. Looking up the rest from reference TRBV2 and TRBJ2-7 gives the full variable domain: EPEVTQTPSHQVTQMGQEVILRCVPISNHLYFYWYRQILGQKVEFLVSFYNNEISEKSEIFDDQFSVERPDGSNFTLKIRSTKLEDSAMYFCASRGGGNYEQYFGPGTRLTVT.

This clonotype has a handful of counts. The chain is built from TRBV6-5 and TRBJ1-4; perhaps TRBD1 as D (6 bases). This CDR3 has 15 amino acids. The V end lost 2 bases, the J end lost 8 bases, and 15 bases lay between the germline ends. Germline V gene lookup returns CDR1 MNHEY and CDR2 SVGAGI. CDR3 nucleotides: TGTGCCAGCAGTTACGGGACAACTCGCCGGGAAAAACTGTTTTTT. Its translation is CASSYGTTRREKLFF.

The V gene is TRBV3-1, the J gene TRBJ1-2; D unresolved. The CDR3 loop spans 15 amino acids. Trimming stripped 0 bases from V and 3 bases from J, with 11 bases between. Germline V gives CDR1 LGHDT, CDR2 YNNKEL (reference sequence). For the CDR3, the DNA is TGTGCCAGCAGCCAAGAGAGTAGGCGTGACTATGGCTACACCTTC. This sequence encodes CASSQESRRDYGYTF.

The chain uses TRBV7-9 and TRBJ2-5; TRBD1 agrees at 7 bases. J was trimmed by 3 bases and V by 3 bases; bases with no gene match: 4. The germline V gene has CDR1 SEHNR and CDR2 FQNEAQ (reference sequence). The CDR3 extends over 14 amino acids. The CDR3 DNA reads TGTGCCAGCAGCTTTAGACAGGGAAAAGAGACCCAGTACTTC. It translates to CASSFRQGKETQYF.

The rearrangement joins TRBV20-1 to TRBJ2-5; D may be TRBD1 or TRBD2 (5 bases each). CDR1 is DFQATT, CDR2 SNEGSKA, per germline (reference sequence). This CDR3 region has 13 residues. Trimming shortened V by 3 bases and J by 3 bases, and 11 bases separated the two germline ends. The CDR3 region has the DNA TGCAGTGCTAGTGGTGGGGGAGAAGAGACCCAGTACTTC. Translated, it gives CSASGGGEETQYF.